This is a list of T cell receptor beta chains from one sample in a study of blood T cell repertoires in COVID-19. Generated by immunoSEQ multiplex PCR, the TCRdb table keeps only in-frame clones and is missing some. The sample contains about 170,000 clones, roughly 86% of which appear only once. Input material: peripheral blood. The source of these receptors is a man aged 35-49 years who had recovered from COVID-19. CDR3s include the opening cysteine and the closing phenylalanine or tryptophan. The D gene is left open where the match is weak. The size of a clone is reported for some rows only, either as once, few or many, or as a class for expanded clones.

d_call j_call v_call clone_size cdr3_nt cdr3_aa
TRBD1 TRBJ1-2 TRBV6-2/TRBV6-3 - TGTGCCAGCAGTTACCCCGGGACAGCTAACTATGGCTACACCTTC CASSYPGTANYGYTF
- TRBJ2-2 TRBV6-6 - TGTGCCAGCAGCGGAGGGGGGGCCGGGGAGCTGTTTTTT CASSGGGAGELFF
- TRBJ1-1 TRBV14 - TGTGCCAGCAGCCAACAGGGGTATGGCACTGAAGCTTTCTTT CASSQQGYGTEAFF
- TRBJ1-2 TRBV5-1 - TGCGCCAGCAGCGGTGACATAGCTAACTATGGCTACACCTTC CASSGDIANYGYTF
TRBD1 TRBJ1-3 TRBV4-3 - TGCGCCAGCAGCCAAGATACCCAGACAGGGATCTCTGGAAACACCATATATTTT CASSQDTQTGISGNTIYF
TRBD2 TRBJ2-7 TRBV28 - TGTGCCAGCAGTTTAGGGGGGGGCTACGAGCAGTACTTC CASSLGGGYEQYF
- TRBJ1-3 TRBV4-1 - TGCGCCAGCGGGGCAGGGTTTGGAAACACCATATATTTT CASGAGFGNTIYF
- TRBJ1-3 TRBV19 - TGTGCCAGTAGTATCGTCGCAGGAGGAAACACCATATATTTT CASSIVAGGNTIYF
TRBD1 TRBJ2-2 TRBV6-2/TRBV6-3 - TGTGCCAGCAGTTACCCTCCCCATTTGGGGACAGACAAAAACACCGGGGAGCTGTTTTTT CASSYPPHLGTDKNTGELFF
TRBD1 TRBJ2-1 TRBV7-8 - TGTGCCAGCAGCCGGGACAGGGGGTTGTACAATGAGCAGTTCTTC CASSRDRGLYNEQFF
- TRBJ2-5 TRBV24-1 - TGTGCCACCAGTGATTTTGACGGGATCGGCGAGACCCAGTACTTC CATSDFDGIGETQYF
- TRBJ2-7 TRBV10-2 - TGCGCCAGCAGTGATGTGGGAGGCCCCTACGAGCAGTACTTC CASSDVGGPYEQYF
TRBD1 TRBJ2-1 TRBV2 few TGTGCCAGCAGCAAGAAACAGGGGAACAATGAGCAGTTCTTC CASSKKQGNNEQFF
- TRBJ2-1 TRBV5-8 once TGTGCCAGCAGCTTTGAGAGCGGGTTCATGGGGGATGAGCAGTTCTTC CASSFESGFMGDEQFF
TRBD2 TRBJ2-5 TRBV7-9 - TGTGCCAGCAGCCTGGGACTAGCCATAGAGACCCAGTACTTC CASSLGLAIETQYF
TRBD1 TRBJ2-7 TRBV19 - TGTGCCAGTAGTTTCTCCGGGACAGGGCCCTACGAGCAGTACTTC CASSFSGTGPYEQYF
- TRBJ1-2 TRBV5-3 few TGTGCCAGATCTACCCCGGGGGGCAGCTATGGCTACACCTTC CARSTPGGSYGYTF
TRBD2 TRBJ2-7 TRBV6-5 - TGTGCCAGCAGTTATCGAGCGGGAGAGTACGAGCAGTACTTC CASSYRAGEYEQYF
- TRBJ1-1 TRBV6-5 - TGTGCCAGCAGTTACTCGCAGGGGCGCGTGGCTTTCTTT CASSYSQGRVAFF
- TRBJ2-5 TRBV7-7 - TGTGCTAGCAGCGCAGGTGGAGGGCCGGAAGAGACCCAGTACTTC CASSAGGGPEETQYF
- TRBJ1-1 TRBV7-2 - TGTGCCAGCAGCCATCAAACGGGGGTAGCTTTCTTT CASSHQTGVAFF
- TRBJ1-1 TRBV30 - TGTGCCTGGACACCGGCAGGGAAAATGAACACTGAAGCTTTCTTT CAWTPAGKMNTEAFF
- TRBJ2-4 TRBV2 - TGTGCCAGCAGCGGCGACCGCGACAGGGAGGAAGGCATTCAGTACTTC CASSGDRDREEGIQYF
TRBD1 TRBJ1-2 TRBV7-2 - TGTGCCAGCAGCTTAGATTCGTCCCGGGACAGGGGCTATGGCTACACCTTC CASSLDSSRDRGYGYTF
- TRBJ2-3 TRBV29-1 - TGCAGCGTGGCGGTGAGGGTGGGTACGCAGTATTTT CSVAVRVGTQYF
TRBD1 TRBJ1-2 TRBV5-1 - TGCGCCAGCAGCGCTGGACAGGAGTCTGGCTACACCTTC CASSAGQESGYTF
- TRBJ1-1 TRBV30 - TGTGCCTGGCGAAACCCGGGACTTACTAGCACTGAAGCTTTCTTT CAWRNPGLTSTEAFF
- TRBJ2-7 TRBV9 - TGTGCCAGCAGCGAGGGGGACGGGGACACCTACGAGCAGTACTTC CASSEGDGDTYEQYF
- TRBJ2-5 TRBV18 - TGTGCCAGCTCACCAGAGATGGTAGAGACCCAGTACTTC CASSPEMVETQYF
TRBD2 TRBJ2-1 TRBV9 - TGTGCCAGCAGCGCGGGGGGGTACAATGAGCAGTTCTTC CASSAGGYNEQFF
- TRBJ2-2 TRBV11-3 - TGTGCCAGCAGCTTAGATAGCCCGGAGGGAACTTTCACCGGGGAGCTGTTTTTT CASSLDSPEGTFTGELFF
TRBD2 TRBJ2-7 TRBV28 - TGTGCCAGCAGAACTAGCGGGAGTCGCGAGCAGTACTTC CASRTSGSREQYF
TRBD1 TRBJ2-2 TRBV9 - TGTGCCAGCAGCGCAGTCCCGGGACAGGGGCAGTACGGGGAGCTGTTTTTT CASSAVPGQGQYGELFF
TRBD1 TRBJ1-4 TRBV10-1 - TGCGCCAGCAGTGGTCCGGGACAGGGGTATGAAAAACTGTTTTTT CASSGPGQGYEKLFF
TRBD1 TRBJ2-7 TRBV30 few TGTGCCTGGAAACGGACAGGTAGTTCCTACGAGCAGTACTTC CAWKRTGSSYEQYF
- TRBJ1-6 TRBV10-3 - TGTGCCATTCGACAGGACAATTCACCCCTCCACTTT CAIRQDNSPLHF
- TRBJ2-1 TRBV4-2 - TGTGCCAGCAGCCAAGACTTGGGACTGAGCTCCTACAATGAGCAGTTCTTC CASSQDLGLSSYNEQFF
- TRBJ2-1 TRBV5-1 - TGCGCCAGCAGCACTAGACTAGGCCTCAATGAGCAGTTCTTC CASSTRLGLNEQFF
- TRBJ2-7 TRBV28 - TGTGCCAGCAGTGCTCCCGGCGGGACCCACTCTCGCCAGTACTTC CASSAPGGTHSRQYF
- TRBJ2-1 TRBV5-1 - TGCGCCAGCAGCTTAGGACAGTACAATGAGCAGTTCTTC CASSLGQYNEQFF
- TRBJ1-2 TRBV15 - TGTGCCACCAGCAGAGATGGGCAGGGGCCAGGGTATGGCTACACCTTC CATSRDGQGPGYGYTF
- TRBJ1-5 TRBV20-1 once TGCAGTGCTAGTTTTACAGCTAATCAGCCCCAGCATTTT CSASFTANQPQHF
- TRBJ1-1 TRBV3-1/TRBV3-2 - TGTGCCAGCAGCCAAGGGCCGAAAGGGGGCACTGAAGCTTTCTTT CASSQGPKGGTEAFF
TRBD2 TRBJ2-1 TRBV5-4 - TGTGCCAGCAGCTTGGCAGGACTAGCGCGTTACAATGAGCAGTTCTTC CASSLAGLARYNEQFF
- TRBJ2-7 TRBV27 - TGTGCCAGCAGGAGTGGGGGGACAGAAAGCGAGCAGTACTTC CASRSGGTESEQYF
- TRBJ1-1 TRBV6-2/TRBV6-3 few TGTGCCAGCAGTGTCGCCCCAAGGGGCACTGAAGCTTTCTTT CASSVAPRGTEAFF
- TRBJ2-5 TRBV7-9 - TGTGCCAGCAGCCAGGAACAAGAGACCCAGTACTTC CASSQEQETQYF
- TRBJ2-2 TRBV5-6 - TGTGCCAGCAGCTTTCGGGGGGCACAAACCGGGGAGCTGTTTTTT CASSFRGAQTGELFF
TRBD2 TRBJ2-3 TRBV4-3 - TGCGCCAGCAGCCAAGGAACCTTAGCGGGAAAAACAGATACGCAGTATTTT CASSQGTLAGKTDTQYF
TRBD1 TRBJ2-7 TRBV2 - TGTGCCAGCAGTGCGGTGGGACAGGGGTACGAGCAGTACTTC CASSAVGQGYEQYF
- TRBJ2-2 TRBV19 - TGTGCCAGTAGTCCCGGGACTCCGAACACCGGGGAGCTGTTTTTT CASSPGTPNTGELFF
TRBD1 TRBJ2-1 TRBV27 - TGTGCCAGCAGTTTATCGCCCGGGCAGGGGGCGGTCAATGAGCAGTTCTTC CASSLSPGQGAVNEQFF
- TRBJ2-3 TRBV24-1 - TGTGCCACCGGGCTACCAGGGAGGGGGGGCACATCAGATACGCAGTATTTT CATGLPGRGGTSDTQYF
- TRBJ1-2 TRBV7-2 - TGTGCCAGCAGCCCAGGGTTTGGGGGCCGGGACTATGGCTACACCTTC CASSPGFGGRDYGYTF